This is a list of T cell receptor beta chains from one sample in a study of early T cells in non-severe SARS-CoV-2 infection. A single record per CDR3 protein comes from TCRdb applying MiXCR to the 5' RACE reads. The sample shows around 40,000 distinct CDR3 sequences, approximately 11% of them seen only once. The sequenced sample was whole blood. Source of these receptors: an adult who was a healthcare worker with PCR-confirmed SARS-CoV-2 infection or an uninfected control (not recorded which). CDR3s include the opening cysteine and the closing phenylalanine or tryptophan. D genes are given only for firm matches. Clone size is stated in some rows and not others, as once, few, many or a class when expanded.

cdr3_nt	cdr3_aa	d_call	v_call	j_call	clone_size
TGTGCCTGGAGTGTAAAGGCAAGGGGAAACACCATATATTTT	CAWSVKARGNTIYF	-	TRBV30	TRBJ1-3	few
TGCAGTGCAGCGAAACAGGGGTTCGTCAATGAGCAGTTCTTC	CSAAKQGFVNEQFF	TRBD1	TRBV20-1	TRBJ2-1	few
TGTGCCAGCAGTGGGGGGGAATCACAGGGTGAGCAGTTCTTC	CASSGGESQGEQFF	-	TRBV2	TRBJ2-1	few
TGCAGCGTTCGTGGTGTCTCGGCAGGACCTAGCACAGATACGCAGTATTTT	CSVRGVSAGPSTDTQYF	-	TRBV29-1	TRBJ2-3	-
TGCGCCAGCAGCCAAGTGGGACCATCCGGGACTGAAGCTTTCTTT	CASSQVGPSGTEAFF	-	TRBV4-3	TRBJ1-1	-
TGCAGTGCCACCCCGGAGGGCAATCAGCCCCAGCATTTT	CSATPEGNQPQHF	-	TRBV20-1	TRBJ1-5	few
TGTGCCACCAGTGATTTGGCAGATACGCAGTATTTT	CATSDLADTQYF	-	TRBV24-1	TRBJ2-3	-
TGTGCCAGCAGTATAGAAGTCCTAACGGGTGAGCAGTTCTTC	CASSIEVLTGEQFF	-	TRBV11-1	TRBJ2-1	few
TGTGCCAGCAGACCTGCCGGTGGGGTTGGCAATTCACCCCTCCACTTT	CASRPAGGVGNSPLHF	-	TRBV7-9	TRBJ1-6	-
TGCAGTGCTAGAGATGGGGGGAATCCGACTAACTATGGCTACACCTTC	CSARDGGNPTNYGYTF	-	TRBV20-1	TRBJ1-2	many
TGTGCCAGCAGCTCCCGACTAGCGGGGGGCTACAATGAGCAGTTCTTC	CASSSRLAGGYNEQFF	TRBD2	TRBV3-1	TRBJ2-1	many
TGTGCCAGCAGCTTAGTTTCCGGGGCCGGGGAGCTGTTTTTT	CASSLVSGAGELFF	-	TRBV7-2	TRBJ2-2	-
TGTGCTAGTGGTTTGGGGACAGCGTTCAATCAGCCCCAGCATTTT	CASGLGTAFNQPQHF	-	TRBV12-5	TRBJ1-5	few
TGTGCCAGCAGCAACGGGTGGGCGCTCGCAGATACGCAGTATTTT	CASSNGWALADTQYF	-	TRBV7-2	TRBJ2-3	few
TGTGCCACCAGTGACGACAGGGTCTTCACCGGGGAGCTGTTTTTT	CATSDDRVFTGELFF	TRBD1	TRBV24-1	TRBJ2-2	many
TGTGCCAGCAGCAGCCGTGGGGGAGGCGAGGAGACCCAGTACTTC	CASSSRGGGEETQYF	-	TRBV9	TRBJ2-5	-
TGTGCCAGCAGCCTGGGTTCCTCCGGGGAGCTGTTTTTT	CASSLGSSGELFF	-	TRBV3-1	TRBJ2-2	many
TGTGCCACCACCCCCGGGACAGCGAACACAGATACGCAGTATTTT	CATTPGTANTDTQYF	TRBD1	TRBV19	TRBJ2-3	few
TGTGCCAGCAGCCAAGAACGGGTGACTGAGCAGTTCTTC	CASSQERVTEQFF	-	TRBV7-2	TRBJ2-1	few
TGTGCCAGCACCGGGACAGGGGGCGTGAACGGTCTCAGCTATGGCTACACCTTC	CASTGTGGVNGLSYGYTF	TRBD1	TRBV18	TRBJ1-2	many
TGTGCCAGCAGCTTAGACGGCAGATACACCGGGGAGCTGTTTTTT	CASSLDGRYTGELFF	-	TRBV7-2	TRBJ2-2	few
TGTGCCAGCAGCGTCGACCCCGCGTCTAGGGGAGAGACCCAGTACTTC	CASSVDPASRGETQYF	-	TRBV9	TRBJ2-5	once
TGCAGTGCTAGAGTCACACAGGGTAAAGATTCGAACACCATATATTTT	CSARVTQGKDSNTIYF	-	TRBV20-1	TRBJ1-3	many
TGCGCCAGCAGCCGTAAAGGCACGGAGCAGTTCTTC	CASSRKGTEQFF	-	TRBV4-3	TRBJ2-1	few
TGTGCCAGCAGCTTGGCCGGGAGGGGGCTATCCTACGAGCAGTACTTC	CASSLAGRGLSYEQYF	-	TRBV5-4	TRBJ2-7	few
TGTGCCAGCACTGGGACTAGCGCTTCCTACGAGCAGTACTTC	CASTGTSASYEQYF	TRBD2	TRBV12-3/TRBV12-4	TRBJ2-7	many
TGTGCCATCAGTGAGTCGTCTGGGATCTACGAGCAGTACTTC	CAISESSGIYEQYF	-	TRBV10-3	TRBJ2-7	few
TGTGCCAGCAGTCGAATCTACACCAATCAGCCCCAGCATTTT	CASSRIYTNQPQHF	-	TRBV6-6	TRBJ1-5	many
TGCAGCGCCTGGTGGTTTCAAGAGACCCAGTACTTC	CSAWWFQETQYF	-	TRBV29-1	TRBJ2-5	many
TGTGCCAGCAGCCAAGATCCCCTAGGGGAGCAGTTCTTC	CASSQDPLGEQFF	-	TRBV3-1	TRBJ2-1	many
TGCGCCAGCAGCCAACGTGGGGGCACTGAAGCTTTCTTT	CASSQRGGTEAFF	-	TRBV5-1	TRBJ1-1	many
TGCAGTGCTAGAGATGGGGGAGGCGGGATTTTTAGCAATCAGCCCCAGCATTTT	CSARDGGGGIFSNQPQHF	-	TRBV20-1	TRBJ1-5	-
TGTGCCAGCAGTTACCCCAGCAAAGGTGACGAGCAGTACTTC	CASSYPSKGDEQYF	-	TRBV6-2/TRBV6-3	TRBJ2-7	many
TGTGCCAGCAGTTTAGTATTTAGGGGGGGACAGAGCTACGAGCAGTACTTC	CASSLVFRGGQSYEQYF	-	TRBV27	TRBJ2-7	few
TGTGCCAGCTCACCAAGGCCTAGCGTGCCCCAAGAGACCCAGTACTTC	CASSPRPSVPQETQYF	-	TRBV18	TRBJ2-5	-
TGCAGCGTTGAAGGGACAGGGGAAGGTGAAAAACTGTTTTTT	CSVEGTGEGEKLFF	TRBD1	TRBV29-1	TRBJ1-4	-
TGTGCCTGGAGTGCCTTTTCGGGGGCGCATTTTTCTAGCACAGATACGCAGTATTTT	CAWSAFSGAHFSSTDTQYF	-	TRBV30	TRBJ2-3	few
TGTGCCAGCAGCGTGGGACCCTACGAGCAGTACTTC	CASSVGPYEQYF	-	TRBV25-1	TRBJ2-7	many
TGTGCCAGCAGCTTAGTTACAGACGGGTATGGCTACACCTTC	CASSLVTDGYGYTF	-	TRBV7-2	TRBJ1-2	-
TGTGCCAGCAGCTTGTTAAGCGGGGGGATTTATACGCAGTATTTT	CASSLLSGGIYTQYF	TRBD2	TRBV5-6	TRBJ2-3	-
TGCGCCAGCAGCTTGTCGCCTAGCTATGGGGATGAGCAGTTCTTC	CASSLSPSYGDEQFF	-	TRBV5-1	TRBJ2-1	few
TGCGCCACCACGGGGGAGGTGGGCAAAGAGCAGTTCTTC	CATTGEVGKEQFF	-	TRBV5-1	TRBJ2-1	-
TGCGCCAGCCGGAACTCCTTTCGGGCCACTGAAGCTTTCTTT	CASRNSFRATEAFF	-	TRBV4-1	TRBJ1-1	few
TGTGCCAGCAGTTTTTTACGGGTAACAGGAGAAGCTTTCTTT	CASSFLRVTGEAFF	-	TRBV12-3/TRBV12-4	TRBJ1-1	many
TGTGCCAGCAGGGCCAGACAGGGGGCCCGTCAGCCCCAGCATTTT	CASRARQGARQPQHF	TRBD1	TRBV6-5	TRBJ1-5	many
TGTGCCAGCAGCGTCCCGAAGGGTAAAGAGACCCAGTACTTC	CASSVPKGKETQYF	-	TRBV7-9	TRBJ2-5	few
TGTGCCAGCAGCTTGTTCGGACAGGGAGATCAGCCCCAGCATTTT	CASSLFGQGDQPQHF	TRBD1	TRBV7-9	TRBJ1-5	many
TGCAGCGTTTCCGCAGGGACTGGGGCCAACGTCCTGACTTTC	CSVSAGTGANVLTF	-	TRBV29-1	TRBJ2-6	many
TGCGCCAGCAATTTGGGGGGCTCCTACGAGCAGTACTTC	CASNLGGSYEQYF	-	TRBV5-1	TRBJ2-7	-
TGTGCCAGCAGTCTAGATCCCCTACCTTCGGATGAGCAGTTCTTC	CASSLDPLPSDEQFF	-	TRBV9	TRBJ2-1	medium-sized
TGTGCCAGCAGCTTAAGGGGACAGGGTAGCTATGGCTACACCTTC	CASSLRGQGSYGYTF	TRBD1	TRBV7-3	TRBJ1-2	-
TGTGCCATCAGTAAGACAGACCTAGGCACAGATACGCAGTATTTT	CAISKTDLGTDTQYF	-	TRBV10-3	TRBJ2-3	many